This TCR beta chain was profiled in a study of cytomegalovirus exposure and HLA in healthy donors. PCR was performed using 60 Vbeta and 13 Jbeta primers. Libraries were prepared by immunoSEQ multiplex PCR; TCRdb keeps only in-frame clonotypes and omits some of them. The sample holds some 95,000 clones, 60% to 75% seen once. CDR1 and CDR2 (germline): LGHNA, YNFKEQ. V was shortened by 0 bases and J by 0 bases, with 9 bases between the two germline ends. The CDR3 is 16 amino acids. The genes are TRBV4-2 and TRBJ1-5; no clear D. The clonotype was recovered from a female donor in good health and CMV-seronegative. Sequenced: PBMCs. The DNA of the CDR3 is TGTGCCAGCAGCCAAGATTATGCCGGTAGCAATCAGCCCCAGCATTTT. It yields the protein CASSQDYAGSNQPQHF.